One TCR beta chain is described in this entry. The V segment lost 0 bases and the J segment 2 bases; nucleotides outside the gene matches: 7. The CDR3 contains 17 residues. Per germline, CDR1 SGHRS and CDR2 YFSETQ. In the original processing: By means of reference gene primer amplification, nucleated cell counts were estimated. Produced via immunoSEQ multiplex PCR; TCRdb's table is partial and in-frame only. The DNA gave D and trimming, while V, J and clone size come from that table. The table records around 39,000 clones, 80% of them present only once. The sample comes from a study of blood T cell repertoires in COVID-19. Study background: Material from acute and convalescent COVID-19 was sourced from the United States, Italy and Spain.

The specimen sequenced was peripheral blood. V gene TRBV5-1 combines with J gene TRBJ2-3; 9 bases fit TRBD2. The clonotype was recovered from a woman in her 70s with acute or convalescent COVID-19. The CDR3 coding sequence is TGCGCCAGCAGCTTGGGAGTAGCGGGGGTGTCCACAGATACGCAGTATTTT. Residues: CASSLGVAGVSTDTQYF.